These T cell receptor beta chains were read from a single sample in a study of T-cell reconstitution after alpha-beta-depleted transplantation in children. TCRdb independently ran MiXCR on the PCR reads; one entry per CDR3 protein. The data hold about 500,000 distinct CDR3 sequences, with about 31% observed a single time. The sequences come from PBMCs from the stem cell graft donor, collected from the stem cell graft. These receptors were taken from a human donor who donated a stem cell graft to a child with aplastic anemia. Both conserved end residues are trimmed from each CDR3. A D gene is named only where the DNA matches it firmly.

J | V | D | CDR3
TRBJ2-1 | TRBV6-1 | TRBD2 | ASTGLAARSSNEQF
TRBJ2-2 | TRBV28 | . | ASRALPGELF
TRBJ2-3 | TRBV29-1 | . | SVETWSGSDTQY
TRBJ2-5 | TRBV20-1 | TRBD2 | SASPGLAGGGETQY
TRBJ1-6 | TRBV12-3/TRBV12-4 | TRBD1 | ASRKTGAGANSPLH
TRBJ1-5 | TRBV18 | . | ASSPQGNSNQPQH
TRBJ1-2 | TRBV7-6 | TRBD1 | ASSYRTGGPDGYT
TRBJ2-7 | TRBV9 | TRBD2 | ASSVEGLGSYEQY
TRBJ2-1 | TRBV4-2 | TRBD2 | ASSPGGPGWGFYNEQF
TRBJ1-2 | TRBV5-1 | TRBD1 | ASSREGGGYGYT
TRBJ2-1 | TRBV6-2/TRBV6-3 | TRBD2 | ASSYFLRPLAGREQF
TRBJ2-1 | TRBV20-1 | TRBD2 | SARNLAGERYNEQF
TRBJ1-4 | TRBV20-1 | . | SAPDRLNEKLF
TRBJ2-1 | TRBV29-1 | . | SVEPSGRGNEQF
TRBJ2-1 | TRBV7-2 | TRBD2 | ASSETSVSNEQF
TRBJ2-1 | TRBV19 | . | ASSVRTAEQF
TRBJ2-3 | TRBV7-9 | . | ASTDTQY
TRBJ2-3 | TRBV20-1 | TRBD1 | SATGTGGQDTQY
TRBJ2-5 | TRBV5-1 | . | ASSSPSAAETQY
TRBJ2-7 | TRBV7-2 | TRBD2 | ASSTRLATYEQY
TRBJ2-3 | TRBV20-1 | TRBD1 | SARPPGQGTDTQY
TRBJ2-1 | TRBV7-2 | TRBD2 | ASSLVVASGNDNEQF